This T cell receptor (beta chain) was documented in a study of CD8+ T cells in alopecia areata. About the study: Affected scalp percentage gauged treated patients' severity.

The treatment: oral pan-JAK inhibitor, 5-10 mg twice daily. This CDR3 is built from 15 residues. Germline CDR1 and CDR2: SGHTA and FQGTGA. V was cut by 0 bases and J by 1 base, with 9 bases left in between. RNA extraction and reverse transcription yielded cDNA as sequencing template. Generated by immunoSEQ multiplex PCR, the TCRdb table keeps only in-frame clones and is missing some. The sample carries under 200,000 clones, 50% to 65% recorded once. The chain recombines TRBV7-3 with TRBJ2-5, with D possibly being TRBD1 or TRBD2 (6 bases each). The material sequenced was CD4+ T cells sorted from blood, taken at week 24, from a patient treated with tofacitinib. The origin of this receptor is a human donor with alopecia areata. This CDR3 reads CASSLTSGAQETQYF. In DNA form, the CDR3 reads TGTGCCAGCAGCTTAACGTCGGGGGCCCAAGAGACCCAGTACTTC.